Listed below are T cell receptor beta chains from one sample, sequenced in a study of blood T cell repertoires in COVID-19. The data were produced by immunoSEQ multiplex PCR, yet TCRdb's version contains in-frame clones alone and is incomplete. Altogether approximately 250,000 clones are present, approximately 84% being singletons, with the ten largest covering about 15%. Material: PBMCs or T cells enriched from blood (not recorded which). These receptors came from a man between 35 and 55 years old who had recovered from COVID-19. CDR3s include the opening cysteine and the closing phenylalanine or tryptophan. The D gene is left open where the match is weak. Rows may omit the clone size; those that give it use once, few, many or a size class.

D gene	clone size	V gene	J gene	CDR3 protein	CDR3 DNA
TRBD2	-	TRBV7-3	TRBJ2-5	CASSFTSGQETQYF	TGTGCCAGCAGCTTCACTAGCGGCCAAGAGACCCAGTACTTC
-	-	TRBV2	TRBJ2-2	CASTGHFTGELFF	TGTGCCAGCACCGGTCATTTCACCGGGGAGCTGTTTTTT
-	few	TRBV28	TRBJ1-5	CASSQQGRGYSNQPQHF	TGTGCCAGCAGTCAACAGGGAAGGGGTTATAGCAATCAGCCCCAGCATTTT
TRBD1	-	TRBV19	TRBJ2-1	CASSFWQGASAYNEQFF	TGTGCCAGTAGTTTCTGGCAGGGGGCATCCGCCTACAATGAGCAGTTCTTC
-	-	TRBV9	TRBJ2-2	CASSAAPGTGELFF	TGTGCCAGCAGCGCTGCCCCGGGCACCGGGGAGCTGTTTTTT
-	once	TRBV15	TRBJ2-1	CATSRDRASSEQFF	TGTGCCACCAGCAGAGATAGGGCTAGCAGTGAGCAGTTCTTC
-	few	TRBV7-3	TRBJ1-4	CASSLRDRLRLFF	TGTGCCAGCAGCCTAAGAGACAGGCTTCGCCTGTTTTTT
-	-	TRBV9	TRBJ1-1	CASSVGTVGEAFF	TGTGCCAGCAGCGTAGGGACAGTAGGTGAAGCTTTCTTT
-	-	TRBV4-1	TRBJ1-6	CASSLQAASPLHF	TGCGCCAGCAGCCTACAAGCGGCCTCACCCCTCCACTTT
-	-	TRBV2	TRBJ2-2	CASSVVEPNTGELFF	TGTGCCAGCAGTGTAGTAGAACCTAACACCGGGGAGCTGTTTTTT
-	-	TRBV5-1	TRBJ2-7	CASSLLPSSYEQYF	TGCGCCAGCAGCTTGCTTCCCAGCTCCTACGAGCAGTACTTC
-	-	TRBV11-2	TRBJ2-7	CASSLGGAGSSAEQYF	TGTGCCAGCAGCTTGGGGGGGGCCGGGTCTTCGGCCGAGCAGTACTTC
-	-	TRBV11-2	TRBJ1-4	CASSLGGGREKLFF	TGTGCCAGCAGCTTAGGCGGGGGCAGGGAAAAACTGTTTTTT
-	-	TRBV4-3	TRBJ2-7	CASSQEATATDYEQYF	TGCGCCAGCAGCCAAGAAGCGACCGCGACAGATTACGAGCAGTACTTC
-	-	TRBV3-1/TRBV3-2	TRBJ1-5	CASSQDPYGGLPQHF	TGTGCCAGCAGCCAAGACCCATACGGTGGTCTACCCCAGCATTTT
TRBD1	-	TRBV3-1/TRBV3-2	TRBJ1-3	CASSQASLSATDRAGNTIYF	TGTGCCAGCAGCCAAGCAAGCTTAAGCGCGACCGACAGGGCTGGAAACACCATATATTTT
-	-	TRBV19	TRBJ2-7	CASSPLPGGNIYEQYF	TGTGCCAGTAGTCCACTCCCTGGGGGGAACATCTACGAGCAGTACTTC
TRBD2	-	TRBV6-5	TRBJ2-1	CASHAGGSYNEQFF	TGTGCCAGCCATGCGGGGGGCTCCTACAATGAGCAGTTCTTC
TRBD1	-	TRBV30	TRBJ1-1	CASRTGGAFF	TGTGCCTCCCGGACAGGGGGAGCTTTCTTT
TRBD2	few	TRBV11-1	TRBJ2-1	CASSLEASGYNEQFF	TGTGCCAGCAGCTTGGAGGCTAGCGGGTACAATGAGCAGTTCTTC
TRBD1	-	TRBV28	TRBJ1-2	CASIPTGANYGYTF	TGTGCCAGCATCCCGACAGGGGCTAACTATGGCTACACCTTC
-	-	TRBV28	TRBJ1-4	CASSLGGQNGEKLFF	TGTGCCAGCAGTTTAGGAGGTCAGAATGGAGAAAAACTGTTTTTT
-	-	TRBV7-2	TRBJ1-2	CATVTGSYGYTF	TGTGCCACTGTAACAGGGAGCTATGGCTACACCTTC
TRBD1	-	TRBV19	TRBJ1-2	CASSVIGTAYGYTF	TGTGCCAGTAGTGTTATCGGGACAGCCTATGGCTACACCTTC
-	-	TRBV18	TRBJ2-1	CASSPPAKPYNEQFF	TGTGCCAGCTCACCTCCAGCGAAACCCTACAATGAGCAGTTCTTC
-	-	TRBV29-1	TRBJ1-4	CSVEYRTGEKLFF	TGCAGCGTTGAATACAGGACGGGTGAAAAACTGTTTTTT
TRBD1	few	TRBV7-9	TRBJ2-2	CASSRTGDITGELFF	TGTGCCAGCAGCCGGACAGGGGATATCACCGGGGAGCTGTTTTTT
TRBD2	-	TRBV10-3	TRBJ2-5	CAPVFAGGQETQYF	TGTGCCCCAGTTTTTGCGGGGGGTCAAGAGACCCAGTACTTC
-	once	TRBV5-5	TRBJ1-2	CASSLLQGAYGYTF	TGTGCCAGCAGCTTGTTACAGGGAGCCTATGGCTACACCTTC
TRBD1	once	TRBV7-3	TRBJ2-7	CASSRDRGREQYF	TGTGCCAGCAGCCGGGACAGGGGACGCGAGCAGTACTTC
-	-	TRBV27	TRBJ2-3	CASSSQESMTQYF	TGTGCCAGCAGTTCCCAAGAGAGCATGACGCAGTATTTT
TRBD1	-	TRBV10-3	TRBJ2-5	CAISRTGGTSGETQYF	TGTGCCATCAGTAGGACAGGGGGCACATCGGGGGAGACCCAGTACTTC
TRBD2	once	TRBV5-1	TRBJ2-1	CASSWRGGHNEQFF	TGCGCCAGCAGCTGGCGGGGGGGCCACAATGAGCAGTTCTTC
TRBD1	medium-sized	TRBV7-8	TRBJ2-1	CASSYRGVSYNEQFF	TGTGCCAGCAGCTACAGGGGCGTCTCCTACAATGAGCAGTTCTTC
TRBD1	few	TRBV5-3	TRBJ1-4	CARSADRGSEKLFF	TGTGCCAGAAGCGCGGACAGGGGGAGTGAAAAACTGTTTTTT
-	few	TRBV3-1/TRBV3-2	TRBJ1-6	CASSGGVANSPLHF	TGTGCCAGCAGCGGCGGGGTCGCGAATTCACCCCTCCACTTT
TRBD1	-	TRBV6-5	TRBJ1-5	CASSRTGSNQPQHF	TGTGCCAGCAGTAGGACAGGGAGCAATCAGCCCCAGCATTTT
-	-	TRBV12-3/TRBV12-4	TRBJ1-2	CASSSTDGGSTF	TGTGCCAGCAGTTCAACGGACGGAGGTTCCACCTTC
-	-	TRBV7-3	TRBJ1-2	CASSLSSRRDEGYTF	TGTGCCAGCAGCTTAAGTTCGCGGAGAGACGAAGGCTACACCTTC
-	-	TRBV7-8	TRBJ1-1	CASSLASVRAEAFF	TGTGCCAGCAGCTTAGCGAGCGTCCGGGCTGAAGCTTTCTTT
-	-	TRBV29-1	TRBJ2-7	CSVEDSSYEQYF	TGCAGCGTTGAGGACAGCTCCTACGAGCAGTACTTC
-	-	TRBV9	TRBJ2-1	CASSPAGSVGEEQFF	TGTGCCAGCAGCCCAGCCGGAAGCGTGGGAGAGGAGCAGTTCTTC
-	-	TRBV1	TRBJ2-5	CTSSQMGFRAGQETQYF	TGCACCAGCAGCCAGATGGGGTTCCGGGCGGGGCAAGAGACCCAGTACTTC
-	few	TRBV28	TRBJ1-3	CASSPSGSGNTIYF	TGTGCCAGCAGCCCCTCAGGGTCTGGAAACACCATATATTTT
TRBD1	-	TRBV6-4	TRBJ1-5	CASSGNDRAPNQPQHF	TGTGCCAGCAGTGGTAATGACAGGGCGCCCAATCAGCCCCAGCATTTT
-	-	TRBV27	TRBJ1-2	CASTLTTLGSYGYTF	TGTGCCAGCACCCTAACTACCCTGGGTAGCTATGGCTACACCTTC
-	-	TRBV9	TRBJ1-3	CASSVNWEGRNSGNTIYF	TGTGCCAGCAGCGTAAATTGGGAGGGCAGGAACTCTGGAAACACCATATATTTT
TRBD1	-	TRBV7-6	TRBJ1-3	CASSLVGTASSGNTIYF	TGTGCCAGCAGCTTAGTTGGGACAGCGAGCTCTGGAAACACCATATATTTT
-	-	TRBV5-4	TRBJ2-2	CASSLALEPTGELFF	TGTGCCAGCAGCTTGGCGCTAGAGCCCACCGGGGAGCTGTTTTTT
-	-	TRBV28	TRBJ2-5	CASSLSRVPGETQYF	TGTGCCAGCAGTTTAAGCCGGGTCCCGGGAGAGACCCAGTACTTC
-	-	TRBV7-2	TRBJ1-2	CASSLGGTAYGYTF	TGTGCCAGCAGCTTAGGCGGGACGGCCTATGGCTACACCTTC